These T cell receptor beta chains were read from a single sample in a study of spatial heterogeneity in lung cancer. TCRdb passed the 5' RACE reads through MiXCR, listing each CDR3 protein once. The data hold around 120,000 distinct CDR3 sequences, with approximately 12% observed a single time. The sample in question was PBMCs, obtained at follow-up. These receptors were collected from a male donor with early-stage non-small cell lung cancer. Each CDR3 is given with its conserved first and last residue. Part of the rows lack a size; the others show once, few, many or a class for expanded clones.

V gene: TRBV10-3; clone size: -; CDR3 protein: CAISLDVANEQFF
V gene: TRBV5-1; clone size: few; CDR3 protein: CASSLPGTANTGELFF
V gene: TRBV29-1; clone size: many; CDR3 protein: CSVAGYRGRNTEAFF
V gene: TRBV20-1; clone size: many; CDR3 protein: CSAGLAGRSYNEQFF
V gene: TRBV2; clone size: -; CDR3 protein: CASSEGGGIDTQYF
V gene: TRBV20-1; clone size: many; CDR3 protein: CSARAPGLATSDTQYF
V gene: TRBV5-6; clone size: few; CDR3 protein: CASSPGGVGRMNTEAFF
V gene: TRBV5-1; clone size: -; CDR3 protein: CASSLPTGSVEQYF
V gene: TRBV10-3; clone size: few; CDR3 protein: CAISDSRQQETQYF
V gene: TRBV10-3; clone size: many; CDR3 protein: CAISDPVGGLYTEAFF
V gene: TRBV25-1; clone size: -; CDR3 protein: CASSKGHDGGNTIYF
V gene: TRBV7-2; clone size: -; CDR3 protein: CASSLQRGAYNEQFF
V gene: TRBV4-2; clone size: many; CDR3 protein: CASSQVVSSGNTIYF
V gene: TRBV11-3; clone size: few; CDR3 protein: CASSPNTVNEQFF
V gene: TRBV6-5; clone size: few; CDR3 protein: CASSRGTAHVRGYTF
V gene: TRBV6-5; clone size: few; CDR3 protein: CASSVRGFSGNTIYF
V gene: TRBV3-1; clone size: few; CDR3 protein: CASSLGTDYEQYF
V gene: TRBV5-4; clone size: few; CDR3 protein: CASSLSGGAGETQYF
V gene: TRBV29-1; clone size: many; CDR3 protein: CSVEGDRAFEQYF
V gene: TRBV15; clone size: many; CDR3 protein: CATSLRTGPNTEAFF
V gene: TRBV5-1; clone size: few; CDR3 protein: CASSSDRGNYEQYF
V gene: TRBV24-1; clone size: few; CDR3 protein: CATSDTTGGHQPQHF
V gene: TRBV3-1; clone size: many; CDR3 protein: CASSHQGRVHTIYF
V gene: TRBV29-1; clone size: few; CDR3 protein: CSVKAGGITDTQYF
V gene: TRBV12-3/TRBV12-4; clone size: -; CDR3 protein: CASTQQGMNEQFF
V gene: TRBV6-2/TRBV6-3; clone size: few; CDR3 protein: CASSGPLTKLKETQYF
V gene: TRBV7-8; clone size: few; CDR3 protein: CASSLDVGSTDTQYF
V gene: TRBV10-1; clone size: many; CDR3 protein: CASSRDRQETQYF
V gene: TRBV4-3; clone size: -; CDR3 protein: CASSQDLGYEQYF
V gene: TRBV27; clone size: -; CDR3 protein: CASSLFAVGGRTGELFF
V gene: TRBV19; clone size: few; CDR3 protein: CASRRDSLYEPQHF
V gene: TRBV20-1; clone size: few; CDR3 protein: CSARTGLGNTIYF
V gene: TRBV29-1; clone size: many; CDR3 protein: CSVSFPAGTLRRSGNTIYF
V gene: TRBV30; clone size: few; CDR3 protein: CAWSSGGSGNEQFF
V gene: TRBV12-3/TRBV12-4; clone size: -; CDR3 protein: CASSLGIHLDYGYTF
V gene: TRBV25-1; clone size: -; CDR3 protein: CASSAGNRGTYEQYF
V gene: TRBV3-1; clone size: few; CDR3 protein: CASSQDSGHRTYEQYF
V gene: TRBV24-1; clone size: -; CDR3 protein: CATSAPSWPRLNEKLFF
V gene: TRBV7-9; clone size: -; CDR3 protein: CASPPEGLNTDTQYF
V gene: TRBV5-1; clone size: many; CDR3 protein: CASSLGQSSGNTIYF
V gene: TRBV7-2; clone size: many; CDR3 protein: CASSLRQGALGEQYF
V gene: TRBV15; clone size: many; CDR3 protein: CATSRDWRAPEAFF
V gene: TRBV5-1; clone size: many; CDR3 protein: CASSQVGGGSYGYTF
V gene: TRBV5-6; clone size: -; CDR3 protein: CASSLGGGSREQFF
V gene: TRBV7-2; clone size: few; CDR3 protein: CASSLSAKNIQYF
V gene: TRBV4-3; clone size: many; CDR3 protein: CASSQEWVSGANVLTF
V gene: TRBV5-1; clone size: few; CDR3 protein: CASSLGPSSYNEQFF
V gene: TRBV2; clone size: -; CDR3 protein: CASSERWTANEKLFF
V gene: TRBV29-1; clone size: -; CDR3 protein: CSVHERGGPSDTQYF
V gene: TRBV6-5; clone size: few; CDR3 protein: CASSYRGGGTEAFF
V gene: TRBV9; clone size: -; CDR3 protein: CASNLRGDGYNEQFF
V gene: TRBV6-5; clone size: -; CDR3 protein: CASSSSASPEKLFF
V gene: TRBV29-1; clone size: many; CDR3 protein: CSVEDRKTGLAEQYF